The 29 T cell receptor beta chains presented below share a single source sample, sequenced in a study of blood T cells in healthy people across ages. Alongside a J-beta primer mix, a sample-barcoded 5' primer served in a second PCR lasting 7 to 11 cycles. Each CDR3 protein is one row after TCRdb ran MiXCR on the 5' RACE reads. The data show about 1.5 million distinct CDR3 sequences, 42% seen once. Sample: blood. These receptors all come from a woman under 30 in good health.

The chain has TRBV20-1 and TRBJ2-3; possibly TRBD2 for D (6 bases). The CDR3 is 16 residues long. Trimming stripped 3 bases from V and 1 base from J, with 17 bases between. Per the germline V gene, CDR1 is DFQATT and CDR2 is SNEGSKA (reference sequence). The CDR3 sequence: CSARPASVQGTDTQYF. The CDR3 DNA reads TGCAGTGCTAGGCCCGCTAGCGTCCAGGGCACAGATACGCAGTATTTT.

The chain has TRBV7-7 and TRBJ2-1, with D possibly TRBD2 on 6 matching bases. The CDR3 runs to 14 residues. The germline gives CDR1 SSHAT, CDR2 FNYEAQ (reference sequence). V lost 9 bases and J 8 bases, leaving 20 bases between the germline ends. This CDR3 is CASGPTRGIDEQFF. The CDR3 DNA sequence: TGTGCCAGTGGGCCGACTAGAGGGATCGATGAGCAGTTCTTC.

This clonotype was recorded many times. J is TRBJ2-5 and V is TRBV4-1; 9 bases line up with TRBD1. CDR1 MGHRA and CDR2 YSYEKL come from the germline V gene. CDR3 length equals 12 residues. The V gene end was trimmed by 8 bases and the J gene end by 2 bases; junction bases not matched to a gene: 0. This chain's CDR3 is CASGTGQETQYF. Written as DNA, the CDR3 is TGCGCCAGCGGGACAGGGCAAGAGACCCAGTACTTC.

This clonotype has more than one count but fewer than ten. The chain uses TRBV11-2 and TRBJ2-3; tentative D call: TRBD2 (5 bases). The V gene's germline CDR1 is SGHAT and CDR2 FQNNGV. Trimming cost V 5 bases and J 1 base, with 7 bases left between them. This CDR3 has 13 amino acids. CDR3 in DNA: TGTGCCAGCAGCGGACTCCGCACAGATACGCAGTATTTT. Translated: CASSGLRTDTQYF.

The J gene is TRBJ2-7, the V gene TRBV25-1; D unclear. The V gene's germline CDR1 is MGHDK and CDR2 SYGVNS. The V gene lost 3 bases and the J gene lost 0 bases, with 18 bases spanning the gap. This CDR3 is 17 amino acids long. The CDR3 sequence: CASSDLKDGFFSYEQYF. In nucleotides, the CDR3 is TGTGCCAGCAGTGATCTTAAGGACGGTTTCTTCTCCTACGAGCAGTACTTC.

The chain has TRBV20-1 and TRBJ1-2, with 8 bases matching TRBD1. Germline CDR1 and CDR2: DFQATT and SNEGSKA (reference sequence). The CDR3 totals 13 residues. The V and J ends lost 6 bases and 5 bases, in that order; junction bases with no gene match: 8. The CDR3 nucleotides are TGCAGTGCGTCGGGACAGGTAGTTTATGGCTACACCTTC. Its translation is CSASGQVVYGYTF.

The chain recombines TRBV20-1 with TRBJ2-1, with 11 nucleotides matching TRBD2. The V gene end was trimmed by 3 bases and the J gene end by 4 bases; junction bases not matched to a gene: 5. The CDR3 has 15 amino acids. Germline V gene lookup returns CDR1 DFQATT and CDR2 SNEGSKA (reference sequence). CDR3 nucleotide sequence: TGCAGTGCTAGGGAGACTAGCGGGGATTACAATGAGCAGTTCTTC. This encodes CSARETSGDYNEQFF.

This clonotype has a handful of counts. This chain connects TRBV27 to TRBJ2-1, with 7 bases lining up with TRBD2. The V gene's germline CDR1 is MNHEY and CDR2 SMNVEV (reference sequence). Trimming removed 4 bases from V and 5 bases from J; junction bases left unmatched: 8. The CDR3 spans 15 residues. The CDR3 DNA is TGTGCCAGCAGTTCCGGGACTACCCTAAACAATGAGCAGTTCTTC. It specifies CASSSGTTLNNEQFF.

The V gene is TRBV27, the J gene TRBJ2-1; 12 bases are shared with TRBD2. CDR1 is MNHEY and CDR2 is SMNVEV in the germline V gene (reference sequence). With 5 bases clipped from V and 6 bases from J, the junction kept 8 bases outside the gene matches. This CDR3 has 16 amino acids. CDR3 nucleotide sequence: TGTGCCAGCAGTCGGAAACCTAGCGGGGGGGCCAATGAGCAGTTCTTC. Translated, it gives CASSRKPSGGANEQFF.

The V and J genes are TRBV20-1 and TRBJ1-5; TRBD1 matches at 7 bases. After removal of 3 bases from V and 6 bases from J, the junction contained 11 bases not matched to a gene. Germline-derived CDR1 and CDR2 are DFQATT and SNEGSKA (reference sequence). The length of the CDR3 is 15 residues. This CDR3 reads CSARDGDSPPQPQHF. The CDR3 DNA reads TGCAGTGCTAGGGACGGGGACAGCCCGCCTCAGCCCCAGCATTTT.

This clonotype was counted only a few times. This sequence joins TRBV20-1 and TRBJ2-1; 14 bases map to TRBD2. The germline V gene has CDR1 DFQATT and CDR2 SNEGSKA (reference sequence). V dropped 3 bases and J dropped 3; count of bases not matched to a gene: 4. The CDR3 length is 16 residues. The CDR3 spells CSASKTSGGDYNEQFF. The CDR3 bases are TGCAGTGCTAGCAAGACTAGCGGGGGGGACTACAATGAGCAGTTCTTC.

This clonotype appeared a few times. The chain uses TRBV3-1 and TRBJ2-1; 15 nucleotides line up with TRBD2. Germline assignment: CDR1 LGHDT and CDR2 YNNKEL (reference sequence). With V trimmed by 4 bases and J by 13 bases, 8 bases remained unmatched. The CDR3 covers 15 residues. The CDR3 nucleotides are TGTGCCAGCAGCCCGGGACTAGCGGGAGGACTACCCCAGTTCTTC. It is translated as CASSPGLAGGLPQFF.

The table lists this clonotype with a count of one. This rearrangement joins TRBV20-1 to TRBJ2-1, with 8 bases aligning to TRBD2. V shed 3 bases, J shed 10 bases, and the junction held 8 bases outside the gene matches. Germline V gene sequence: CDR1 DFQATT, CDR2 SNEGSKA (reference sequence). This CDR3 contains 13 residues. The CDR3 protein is CSASDLTSGEQFF. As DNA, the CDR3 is TGCAGTGCTAGCGACCTTACTAGCGGCGAGCAGTTCTTC.

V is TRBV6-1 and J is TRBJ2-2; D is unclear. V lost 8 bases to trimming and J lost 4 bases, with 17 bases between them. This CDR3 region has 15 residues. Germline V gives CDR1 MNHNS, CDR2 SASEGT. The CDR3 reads CASRVLVIPTGELFF. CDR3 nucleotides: TGTGCCAGCCGGGTCTTGGTTATCCCCACCGGGGAGCTGTTTTTT.

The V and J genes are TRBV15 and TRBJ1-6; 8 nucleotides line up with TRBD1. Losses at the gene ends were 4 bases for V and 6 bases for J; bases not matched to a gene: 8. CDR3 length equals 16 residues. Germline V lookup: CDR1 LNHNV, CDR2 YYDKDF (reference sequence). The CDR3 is CATSTQRTGINSPLHF. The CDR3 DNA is TGTGCCACCAGCACGCAGAGGACAGGGATTAATTCACCCCTCCACTTT.

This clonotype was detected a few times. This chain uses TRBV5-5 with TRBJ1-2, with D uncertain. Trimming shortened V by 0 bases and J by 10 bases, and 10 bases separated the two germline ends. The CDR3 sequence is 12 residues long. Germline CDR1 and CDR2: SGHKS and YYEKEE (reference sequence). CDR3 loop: CASSLERPLYTF. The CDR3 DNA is TGTGCCAGCAGCTTGGAGCGGCCCCTCTACACCTTC.

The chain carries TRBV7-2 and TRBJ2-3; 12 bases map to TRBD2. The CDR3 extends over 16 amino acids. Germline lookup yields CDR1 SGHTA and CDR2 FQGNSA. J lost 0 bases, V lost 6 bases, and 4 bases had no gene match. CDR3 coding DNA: TGTGCCAGCAGACGGACTAGCGGGGCTAGCACAGATACGCAGTATTTT. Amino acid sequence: CASRRTSGASTDTQYF.

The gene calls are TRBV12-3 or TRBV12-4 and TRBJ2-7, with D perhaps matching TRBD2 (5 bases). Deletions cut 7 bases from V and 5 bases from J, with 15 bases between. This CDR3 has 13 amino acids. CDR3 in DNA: TGTGCCAGCACGACCCTTTCGGGAAACGAGCAGTACTTC. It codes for CASTTLSGNEQYF.

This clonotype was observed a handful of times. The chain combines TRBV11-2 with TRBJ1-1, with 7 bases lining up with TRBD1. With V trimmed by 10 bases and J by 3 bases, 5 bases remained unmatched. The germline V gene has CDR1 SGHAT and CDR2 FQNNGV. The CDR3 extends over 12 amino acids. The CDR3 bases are TGTGCCATCGCAGGGGGGGACACTGAAGCTTTCTTT. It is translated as CAIAGGDTEAFF. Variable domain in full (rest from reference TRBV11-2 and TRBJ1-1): EAGVAQSPRYKIIEKRQSVAFWCNPISGHATLYWYQQILGQGPKLLIQFQNNGVVDDSQLPKDRFSAERLKGVDSTLKIQPAKLEDSAVYLCAIAGGDTEAFFGQGTRLTVV.

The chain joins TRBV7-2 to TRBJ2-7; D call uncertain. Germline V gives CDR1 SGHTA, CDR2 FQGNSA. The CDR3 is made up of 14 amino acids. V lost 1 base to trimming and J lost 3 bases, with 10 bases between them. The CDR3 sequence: CASSLELGNYEQYF. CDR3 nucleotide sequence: TGTGCCAGCAGCTTAGAGTTGGGTAACTACGAGCAGTACTTC.

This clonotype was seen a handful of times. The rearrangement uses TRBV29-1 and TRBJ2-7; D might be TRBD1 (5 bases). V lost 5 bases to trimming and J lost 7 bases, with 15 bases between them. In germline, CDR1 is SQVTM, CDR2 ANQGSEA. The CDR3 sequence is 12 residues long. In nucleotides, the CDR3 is TGCAGCGTTCGGCAGGGCCCCTCAGAGCAGTACTTC. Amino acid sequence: CSVRQGPSEQYF.

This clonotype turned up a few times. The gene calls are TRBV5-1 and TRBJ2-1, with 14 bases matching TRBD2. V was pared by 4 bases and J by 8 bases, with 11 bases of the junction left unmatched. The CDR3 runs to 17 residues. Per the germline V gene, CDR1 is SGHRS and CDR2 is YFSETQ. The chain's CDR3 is CASSPGGTSGSIDEQFF. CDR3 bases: TGCGCCAGCAGCCCGGGCGGGACTAGCGGGAGTATCGATGAGCAGTTCTTC.

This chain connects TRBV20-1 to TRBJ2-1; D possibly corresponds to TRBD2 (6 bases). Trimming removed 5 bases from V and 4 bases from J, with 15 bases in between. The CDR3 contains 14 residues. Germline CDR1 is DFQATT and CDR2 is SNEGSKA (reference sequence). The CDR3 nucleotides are TGCAGTGCTGAGTGGAGCGGGCGGTACAATGAGCAGTTCTTC. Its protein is CSAEWSGRYNEQFF.

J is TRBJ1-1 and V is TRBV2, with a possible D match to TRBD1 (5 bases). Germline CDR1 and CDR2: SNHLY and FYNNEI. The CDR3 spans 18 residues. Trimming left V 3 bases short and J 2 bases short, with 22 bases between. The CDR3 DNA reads TGTGCCAGCAGTGACCCATTGGGGACCTATCGCCATAACACTGAAGCTTTCTTT. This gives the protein CASSDPLGTYRHNTEAFF. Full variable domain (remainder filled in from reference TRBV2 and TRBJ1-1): EPEVTQTPSHQVTQMGQEVILRCVPISNHLYFYWYRQILGQKVEFLVSFYNNEISEKSEIFDDQFSVERPDGSNFTLKIRSTKLEDSAMYFCASSDPLGTYRHNTEAFFGQGTRLTVV.

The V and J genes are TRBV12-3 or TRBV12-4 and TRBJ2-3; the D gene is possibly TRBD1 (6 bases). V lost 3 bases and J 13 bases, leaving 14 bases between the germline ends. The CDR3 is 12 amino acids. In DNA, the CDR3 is TGTGCCAGCAGTTTGGGGACAACGTCGAAGTATTTT. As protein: CASSLGTTSKYF.

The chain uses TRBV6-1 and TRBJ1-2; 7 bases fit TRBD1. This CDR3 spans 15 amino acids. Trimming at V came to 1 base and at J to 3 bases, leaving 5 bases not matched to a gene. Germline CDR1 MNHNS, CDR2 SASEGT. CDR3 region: CASSEVGTDDYGYTF. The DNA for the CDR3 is TGTGCCAGCAGTGAAGTAGGGACAGACGACTATGGCTACACCTTC.

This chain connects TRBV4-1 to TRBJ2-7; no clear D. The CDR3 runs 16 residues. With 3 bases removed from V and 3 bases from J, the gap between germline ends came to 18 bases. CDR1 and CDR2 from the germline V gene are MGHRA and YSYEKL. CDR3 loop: CASSQLDGPPNYEQYF. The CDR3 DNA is TGCGCCAGCAGCCAGTTGGATGGGCCCCCTAACTACGAGCAGTACTTC.

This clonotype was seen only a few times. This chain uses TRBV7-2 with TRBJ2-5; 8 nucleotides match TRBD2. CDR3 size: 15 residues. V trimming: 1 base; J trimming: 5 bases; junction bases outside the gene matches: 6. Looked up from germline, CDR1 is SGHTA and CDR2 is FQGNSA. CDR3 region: CASSLDVTSVETQYF. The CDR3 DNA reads TGTGCCAGCAGCTTAGACGTGACTAGCGTGGAGACCCAGTACTTC.

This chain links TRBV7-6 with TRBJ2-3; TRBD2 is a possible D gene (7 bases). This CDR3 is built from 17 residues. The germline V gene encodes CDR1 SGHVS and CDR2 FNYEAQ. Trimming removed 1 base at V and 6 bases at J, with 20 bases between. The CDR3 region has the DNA TGTGCCAGCAGCTTAGGTTTGGCGGGGGCCGTGGGGGATACGCAGTATTTT. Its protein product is CASSLGLAGAVGDTQYF.